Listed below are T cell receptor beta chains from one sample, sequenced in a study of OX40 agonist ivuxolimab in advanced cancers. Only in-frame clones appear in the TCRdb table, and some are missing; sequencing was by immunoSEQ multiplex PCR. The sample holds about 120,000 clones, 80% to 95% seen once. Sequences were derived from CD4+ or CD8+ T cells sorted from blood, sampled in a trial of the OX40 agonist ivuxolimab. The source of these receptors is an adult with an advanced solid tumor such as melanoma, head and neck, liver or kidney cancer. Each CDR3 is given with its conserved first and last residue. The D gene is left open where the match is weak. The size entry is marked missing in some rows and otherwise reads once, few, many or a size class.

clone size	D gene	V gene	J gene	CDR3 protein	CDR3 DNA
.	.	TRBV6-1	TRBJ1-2	CASTRDASVGYTF	TGTGCCAGCACTCGGGACGCTTCGGTTGGCTACACCTTC
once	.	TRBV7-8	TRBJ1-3	CASSLTVGSGNTIYF	TGTGCCAGCAGCCTGACAGTCGGCTCTGGAAACACCATATATTTT
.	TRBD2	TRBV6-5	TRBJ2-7	CASRMGLAAYEQYF	TGTGCCAGCAGGATGGGGCTAGCGGCCTACGAGCAGTACTTC
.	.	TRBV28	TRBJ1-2	CATTGLGPYGYTF	TGTGCCACTACAGGGTTGGGCCCCTATGGCTACACCTTC
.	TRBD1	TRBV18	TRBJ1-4	CASSPGTGGATNEKLFF	TGTGCCAGCTCACCAGGGACAGGGGGAGCCACTAATGAAAAACTGTTTTTT
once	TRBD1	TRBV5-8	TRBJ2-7	CASRDRGSYEQYF	TGTGCCAGCAGGGACAGGGGCTCCTACGAGCAGTACTTC
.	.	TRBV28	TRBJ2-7	CASSPPYTLEQYF	TGTGCCAGCAGCCCACCCTATACACTCGAGCAGTACTTC
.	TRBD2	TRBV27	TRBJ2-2	CASSKALVGGGAWTGELFF	TGTGCCAGCAGTAAAGCCCTCGTCGGCGGGGGGGCCTGGACCGGGGAGCTGTTTTTT
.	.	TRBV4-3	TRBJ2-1	CASSQEWGNEQFF	TGCGCCAGCAGCCAAGAATGGGGCAATGAGCAGTTCTTC
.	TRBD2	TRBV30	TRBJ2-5	CAWSVAGGWETQYF	TGTGCCTGGAGTGTAGCGGGGGGTTGGGAGACCCAGTACTTC
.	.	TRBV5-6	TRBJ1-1	CASSPVGLLNTEAFF	TGTGCCAGCAGCCCGGTGGGCCTACTGAACACTGAAGCTTTCTTT
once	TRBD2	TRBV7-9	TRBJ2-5	CASSLLGIGGSKETQYF	TGTGCCAGCAGCTTACTCGGAATCGGGGGGTCGAAAGAGACCCAGTACTTC
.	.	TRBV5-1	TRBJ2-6	CASSGGPGANVLTF	TGCGCCAGCAGCGGGGGGCCTGGGGCCAACGTCCTGACTTTC
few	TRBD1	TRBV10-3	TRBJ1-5	CATAGGQNNQPQHF	TGTGCCACAGCAGGGGGGCAAAACAATCAGCCCCAGCATTTT
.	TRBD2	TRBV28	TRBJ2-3	CASSPQASVSGTSRF	TGTGCCAGCAGTCCCCAGGCCTCCGTGTCCGGGACTAGCAGATTT
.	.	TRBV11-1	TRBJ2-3	CASSPPGRDTQYF	TGTGCCAGCAGCCCCCCGGGGCGAGATACGCAGTATTTT
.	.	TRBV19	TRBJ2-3	CASSMGSTDTQYF	TGTGCCAGTAGTATGGGCAGCACAGATACGCAGTATTTT
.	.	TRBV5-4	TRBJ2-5	CASSFEGAGETQYF	TGTGCCAGCAGCTTCGAAGGGGCGGGAGAGACCCAGTACTTC
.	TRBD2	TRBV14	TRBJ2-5	CASSRGGYEVTQYF	TGTGCCAGCAGCCGCGGGGGGTACGAAGTGACCCAGTACTTC
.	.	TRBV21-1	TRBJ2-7	CASTKGLAGEYSYEQYF	TGTGCCAGCACCAAAGGGCTAGCGGGAGAGTACTCCTACGAGCAGTACTTC
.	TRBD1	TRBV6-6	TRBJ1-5	CASSRGHNQPQHF	TGTGCCAGCAGTAGGGGGCACAATCAGCCCCAGCATTTT
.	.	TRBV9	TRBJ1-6	CASSLGPYSPLHF	TGTGCCAGCAGCCTCGGACCTTATTCACCCCTCCACTTT
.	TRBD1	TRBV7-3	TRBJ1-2	CASSPGQGYGYTF	TGTGCCAGCAGCCCTGGACAGGGCTATGGCTACACCTTC
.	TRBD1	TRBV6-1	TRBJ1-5	CASRRTGVNQPQHF	TGTGCCAGCAGGAGGACAGGGGTCAATCAGCCCCAGCATTTT
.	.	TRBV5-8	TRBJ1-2	CASSRPGDGYTF	TGTGCCAGCAGCCGGCCCGGCGATGGCTACACCTTC
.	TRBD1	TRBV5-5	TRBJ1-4	CASSFRGPNEKLFF	TGTGCCAGCAGTTTCAGGGGGCCTAATGAAAAACTGTTTTTT
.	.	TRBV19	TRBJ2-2	CASSIAPGTSDTGELFF	TGTGCCAGTAGTATCGCACCCGGGACTTCAGACACCGGGGAGCTGTTTTTT
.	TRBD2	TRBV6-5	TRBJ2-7	CASSRTSGAEQYF	TGTGCCAGCAGTCGGACTAGCGGAGCCGAGCAGTACTTC
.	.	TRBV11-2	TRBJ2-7	CASSLLGSHEQYF	TGTGCCAGCAGCTTACTAGGGTCCCACGAGCAGTACTTC
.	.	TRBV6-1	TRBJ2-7	CASTLRTYEQYF	TGTGCCAGCACCCTTAGGACCTACGAGCAGTACTTC
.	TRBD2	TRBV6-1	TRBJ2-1	CASSDTGRSFDNEQFF	TGTGCCAGCAGTGACACCGGGAGGAGTTTTGACAATGAGCAGTTCTTC
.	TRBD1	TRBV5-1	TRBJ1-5	CASSDGTGDQPQHF	TGCGCCAGCAGCGACGGGACAGGGGATCAGCCCCAGCATTTT
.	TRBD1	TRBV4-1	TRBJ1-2	CASSQDRGDSVSYGYTF	TGCGCCAGCAGCCAAGATCGTGGGGACAGCGTTTCCTATGGCTACACCTTC
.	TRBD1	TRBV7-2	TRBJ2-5	CASSFTGGRRETQYF	TGTGCCAGCAGCTTCACAGGGGGCCGGCGAGAGACCCAGTACTTC
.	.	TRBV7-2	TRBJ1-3	CASSGDKALRNTIYF	TGTGCCAGCAGCGGGGACAAGGCGTTACGAAACACCATATATTTT
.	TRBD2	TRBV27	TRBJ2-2	CASSRASGGTGELFF	TGTGCCAGCAGTAGGGCTAGCGGGGGGACCGGGGAGCTGTTTTTT
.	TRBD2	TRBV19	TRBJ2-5	CASSISGGAGQETQYF	TGTGCCAGTAGTATTAGCGGGGGCGCGGGTCAAGAGACCCAGTACTTC
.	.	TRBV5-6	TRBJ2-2	CASSLKDTGELFF	TGTGCCAGCAGCTTGAAGGACACCGGGGAGCTGTTTTTT
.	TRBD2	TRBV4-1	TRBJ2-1	CASSQAHGRQYNEQFF	TGCGCCAGCAGCCAAGCTCACGGGAGGCAATACAATGAGCAGTTCTTC
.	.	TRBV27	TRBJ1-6	CASSSPYNSPLHF	TGTGCCAGCAGTTCCCCGTATAATTCACCCCTCCACTTT
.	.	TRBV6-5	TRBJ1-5	CARKNQPQHF	TGTGCCAGGAAGAATCAGCCCCAGCATTTT
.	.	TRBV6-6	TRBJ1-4	CASSSSRGGTNEKLFF	TGTGCCAGCAGTTCCTCCCGCGGTGGCACTAATGAAAAACTGTTTTTT
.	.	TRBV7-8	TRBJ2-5	CASSLALWETQYF	TGTGCCAGCAGCTTAGCGCTCTGGGAGACCCAGTACTTC
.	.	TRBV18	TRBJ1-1	CASSPTSQDRNTEAFF	TGTGCCAGCTCACCAACTTCTCAGGACAGGAACACTGAAGCTTTCTTT
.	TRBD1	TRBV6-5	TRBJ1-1	CASRPDRERHTEAFF	TGTGCCAGCAGACCCGACAGGGAAAGACACACTGAAGCTTTCTTT
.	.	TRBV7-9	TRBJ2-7	CASSGRNYEQYF	TGTGCCAGCTCGGGACGGAACTACGAGCAGTACTTC
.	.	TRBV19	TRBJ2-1	CASSIASTDPYNEQFF	TGTGCCAGTAGTATAGCTTCGACAGACCCCTACAATGAGCAGTTCTTC
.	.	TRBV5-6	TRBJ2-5	CASSLPLWQETQYF	TGTGCCAGCAGCCTCCCCCTATGGCAAGAGACCCAGTACTTC
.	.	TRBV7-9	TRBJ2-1	CASSLIPSSGGNEQFF	TGTGCCAGCAGCTTAATCCCTAGCTCCGGGGGTAATGAGCAGTTCTTC
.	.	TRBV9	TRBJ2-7	CASSVGATADYEQYF	TGTGCCAGCAGCGTAGGGGCGACAGCGGACTACGAGCAGTACTTC
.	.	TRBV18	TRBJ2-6	CASSTGVPSGANVLTF	TGTGCCAGCTCCACCGGGGTACCCTCTGGGGCCAACGTCCTGACTTTC
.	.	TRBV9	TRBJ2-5	CASSGRSQVTQETQYF	TGTGCCAGCAGCGGCCGATCACAGGTCACCCAAGAGACCCAGTACTTC
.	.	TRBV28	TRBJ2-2	CASSPGDSSNTGELFF	TGTGCCAGCAGTCCGGGGGACAGTTCGAACACCGGGGAGCTGTTTTTT
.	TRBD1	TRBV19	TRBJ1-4	CASSRQGVHEKLFF	TGTGCCAGTAGCCGACAGGGGGTGCACGAAAAACTGTTTTTT